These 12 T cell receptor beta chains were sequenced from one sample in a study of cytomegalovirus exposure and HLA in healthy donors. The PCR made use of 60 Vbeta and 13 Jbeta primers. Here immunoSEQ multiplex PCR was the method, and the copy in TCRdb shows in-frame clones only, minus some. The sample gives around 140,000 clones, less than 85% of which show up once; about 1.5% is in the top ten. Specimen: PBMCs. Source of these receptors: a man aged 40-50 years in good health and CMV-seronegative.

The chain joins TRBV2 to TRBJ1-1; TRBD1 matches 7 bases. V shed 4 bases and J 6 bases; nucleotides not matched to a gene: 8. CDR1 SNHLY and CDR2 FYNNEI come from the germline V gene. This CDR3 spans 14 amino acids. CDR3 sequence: CASSGQGGKSEAFF. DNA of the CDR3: TGTGCCAGCAGTGGGCAGGGGGGTAAGTCTGAAGCTTTCTTT.

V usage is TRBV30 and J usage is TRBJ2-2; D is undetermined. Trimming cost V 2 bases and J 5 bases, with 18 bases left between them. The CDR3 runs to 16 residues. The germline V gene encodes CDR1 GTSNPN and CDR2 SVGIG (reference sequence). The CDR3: CAWSTPRARATGELFF. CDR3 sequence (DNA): TGTGCCTGGAGTACCCCCCGAGCGAGAGCTACCGGGGAGCTGTTTTTT.

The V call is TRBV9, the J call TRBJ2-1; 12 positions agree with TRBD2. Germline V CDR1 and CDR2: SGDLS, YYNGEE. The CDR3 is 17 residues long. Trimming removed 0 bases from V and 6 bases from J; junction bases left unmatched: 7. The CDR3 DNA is TGTGCCAGCAGCGTAGCTACCGAGACTAGCGGGAGCAATGAGCAGTTCTTC. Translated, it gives CASSVATETSGSNEQFF.

The CDR3 is CASSLSYSYGYTF. The CDR3 DNA sequence: TGTGCCAGCAGTCTCTCCTACAGCTATGGCTACACCTTC. The V and J genes are TRBV6-6 and TRBJ1-2; D is undetermined. The V and J ends lost 5 bases and 4 bases respectively, with 11 bases between them. Germline CDR1 MNHNY, CDR2 SVGAGI (reference sequence). There are 13 residues in the CDR3.

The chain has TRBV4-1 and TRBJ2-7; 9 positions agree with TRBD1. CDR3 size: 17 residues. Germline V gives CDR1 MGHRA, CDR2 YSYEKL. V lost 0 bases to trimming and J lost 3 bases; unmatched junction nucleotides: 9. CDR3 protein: CASSQDQTGGVYYEQYF. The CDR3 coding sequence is TGCGCCAGCAGCCAAGATCAAACAGGGGGCGTTTACTACGAGCAGTACTTC.

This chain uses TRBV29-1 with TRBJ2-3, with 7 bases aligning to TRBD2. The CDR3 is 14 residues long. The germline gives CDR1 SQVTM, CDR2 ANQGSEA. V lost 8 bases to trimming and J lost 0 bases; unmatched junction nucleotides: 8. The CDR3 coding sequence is TGCAGCTACAGACCTAGCGGTAGCACAGATACGCAGTATTTT. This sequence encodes CSYRPSGSTDTQYF.

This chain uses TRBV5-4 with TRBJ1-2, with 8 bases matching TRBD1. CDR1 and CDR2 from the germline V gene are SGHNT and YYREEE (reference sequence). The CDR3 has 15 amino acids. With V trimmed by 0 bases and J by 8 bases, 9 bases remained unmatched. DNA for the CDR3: TGTGCCAGCAGCTTGGAGATAACAGGGGGACGGGGCTACACCTTC. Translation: CASSLEITGGRGYTF.

The CDR3 DNA follows: TGTGCCAGTAGTATTGGGGGCGTCACTGAAGCTTTCTTT. Protein product: CASSIGGVTEAFF. The chain joins TRBV19 to TRBJ1-1; D might be TRBD1 (6 bases). Trimming took 3 bases from V and 4 from J, leaving 9 bases between them. The CDR3 has 13 residues. Germline CDR1 and CDR2: LNHDA and SQIVND (reference sequence).

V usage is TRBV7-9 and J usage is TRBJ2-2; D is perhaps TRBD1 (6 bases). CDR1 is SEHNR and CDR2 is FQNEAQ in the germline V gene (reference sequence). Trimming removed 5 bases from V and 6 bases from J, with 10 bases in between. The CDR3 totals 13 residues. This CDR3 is CASSPGVPGELFF. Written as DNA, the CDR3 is TGTGCCAGCAGCCCAGGGGTCCCCGGGGAGCTGTTTTTT.

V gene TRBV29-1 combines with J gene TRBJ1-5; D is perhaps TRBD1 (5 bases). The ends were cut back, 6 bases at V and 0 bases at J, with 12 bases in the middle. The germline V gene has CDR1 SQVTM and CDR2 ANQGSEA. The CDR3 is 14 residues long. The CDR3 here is CSVKQDGSNQPQHF. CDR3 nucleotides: TGCAGCGTGAAACAGGACGGTAGCAATCAGCCCCAGCATTTT. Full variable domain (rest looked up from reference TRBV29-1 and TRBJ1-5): SAVISQKPSRDICQRGTSLTIQCQVDSQVTMMFWYRQQPGQSLTLIATANQGSEATYESGFVIDKFPISRPNLTFSTLTVSNMSPEDSSIYLCSVKQDGSNQPQHFGDGTRLSIL.

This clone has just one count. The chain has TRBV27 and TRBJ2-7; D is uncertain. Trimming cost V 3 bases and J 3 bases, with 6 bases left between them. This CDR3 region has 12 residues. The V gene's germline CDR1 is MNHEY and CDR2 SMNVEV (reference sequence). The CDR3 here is CASSFPFYEQYF. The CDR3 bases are TGTGCCAGCAGTTTCCCTTTCTACGAGCAGTACTTC.

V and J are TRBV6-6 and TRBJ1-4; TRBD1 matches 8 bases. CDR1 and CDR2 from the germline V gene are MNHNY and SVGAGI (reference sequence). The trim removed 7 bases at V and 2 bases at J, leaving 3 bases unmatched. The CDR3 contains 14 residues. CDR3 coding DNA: TGTGCCAGCACACAGGGGGTGACTAATGAAAAACTGTTTTTT. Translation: CASTQGVTNEKLFF.